One and the same sample provided the 21 T cell receptor beta chains below, sequenced in a study of CD8 T cells in Susac syndrome. Random hexamers served to reverse transcribe about 0.5 to 1 ug RNA. TCRdb re-derived calls from the immunoSEQ multiplex PCR reads in MiXCR, one entry per CDR3 protein. The sample contains 150,000 or so distinct CDR3 sequences, roughly 95% of which appear only once. The source material was CD4+ T cells from PBMCs. The receptor set was obtained from a human donor with Susac syndrome.

The rearrangement links TRBV7-9 to TRBJ2-4; TRBD2 matches at 7 bases. Germline V gene lookup returns CDR1 SEHNR and CDR2 FQNEAQ (reference sequence). V was clipped by 6 bases and J by 2 bases; unmatched bases: 13. The CDR3 is 17 amino acids. The CDR3 sequence: CASSRDRVGGTKNIQYF. CDR3 nucleotide sequence: TGTGCCAGCAGTCGGGACCGAGTCGGGGGGACCAAAAACATTCAGTACTTC. Full variable domain (rest looked up from reference TRBV7-9 and TRBJ2-4): DTGVSQNPRHKITKRGQNVTFRCDPISEHNRLYWYRQTLGQGPEFLTYFQNEAQLEKSRLLSDRFSAERPKGSFSTLEIQRTEQGDSAMYLCASSRDRVGGTKNIQYFGAGTRLSVL.

This chain links TRBV14 with TRBJ2-1; the D is unclear. The germline V gene has CDR1 SGHDN and CDR2 FVKESK. This CDR3 has 15 residues. V lost 1 base to trimming and J lost 4 bases, with 11 bases between them. This chain's CDR3 is CASSQALVQYNEQFF. The CDR3 nucleotides are TGTGCCAGCAGCCAAGCCCTAGTTCAGTACAATGAGCAGTTCTTC.

The chain joins TRBV19 to TRBJ2-1; D unclear. CDR3 length: 13 residues. Germline V gene data show CDR1 as LNHDA and CDR2 as SQIVND (reference sequence). With 7 bases removed from V and 1 base from J, the gap between germline ends came to 8 bases. The CDR3 here is CASMRSSYNEQFF. DNA of the CDR3: TGTGCCAGTATGAGGAGTTCCTACAATGAGCAGTTCTTC.

The gene calls are TRBV28 and TRBJ2-3; D not resolved. This CDR3 is 14 amino acids long. Per germline, CDR1 MDHEN and CDR2 SYDVKM. Deletions cut 7 bases from V and 6 bases from J, with 17 bases between. CDR3 nucleotide sequence: TGTGCCAGCACCGTCGGACCGTTCGGGGATACGCAGTATTTT. Its protein product is CASTVGPFGDTQYF.

The V call is TRBV20-1, the J call TRBJ1-6; D might be TRBD1 (5 bases). Germline V CDR1 and CDR2: DFQATT, SNEGSKA (reference sequence). Trimming removed 1 base from V and 9 bases from J, with 16 bases in between. This CDR3 region has 15 residues. The CDR3 is CSARAPGPGGSPLHF. CDR3 bases: TGCAGTGCTAGAGCTCCGGGACCCGGAGGTTCACCCCTCCACTTT.

The gene calls are TRBV11-2 and TRBJ2-7; a possible D gene is TRBD2 (5 bases). Germline CDR1 reads SGHAT; CDR2 reads FQNNGV. V was trimmed by 3 bases and J by 2 bases, leaving 14 bases between them. This CDR3 comprises 15 residues. CDR3 sequence: CASSLESGIAYEQYF. CDR3 bases: TGTGCCAGCAGCTTGGAATCCGGGATAGCCTACGAGCAGTACTTC.

V and J are TRBV20-1 and TRBJ1-5; TRBD1 aligns across 11 bases. After removal of 3 bases from V and 8 bases from J, the junction contained 9 bases not matched to a gene. There are 15 residues in the CDR3. CDR1 is DFQATT, CDR2 SNEGSKA, per germline (reference sequence). CDR3 DNA: TGCAGTGCTAGTCCCCTCGGACAGGGGGCGAAGCCCCAGCATTTT. Its translation: CSASPLGQGAKPQHF.

V gene TRBV12-3 or TRBV12-4 combines with J gene TRBJ2-5, with D possibly being TRBD2 (5 bases). The CDR3 runs to 13 residues. V was shortened by 2 bases and J by 5 bases, with 9 bases between the two germline ends. In DNA, the CDR3 is TGTGCCAGCAGTTTATGGGGAGTGGAGACCCAGTACTTC. This codes for CASSLWGVETQYF.

This clonotype was seen once. This chain links TRBV7-3 with TRBJ2-1; 11 nucleotides align to TRBD2. V lost 5 bases to trimming and J lost 4 bases; unmatched junction nucleotides: 4. This CDR3 region has 15 residues. The germline V gene encodes CDR1 SGHTA and CDR2 FQGTGA. CDR3 sequence (DNA): TGTGCCAGCAGCGACCGACTAGCGGGGTACAATGAGCAGTTCTTC. Its protein is CASSDRLAGYNEQFF.

The rearrangement joins TRBV9 to TRBJ1-2, with no clear D. Germline-derived CDR1 and CDR2 are SGDLS and YYNGEE. V was shortened by 4 bases and J by 7 bases, with 23 bases between the two germline ends. The CDR3 spans 16 residues. CDR3 in amino acids: CASSTQPGGDGRGYTF. The DNA of the CDR3 is TGTGCCAGCAGCACCCAGCCAGGTGGAGATGGCCGTGGCTACACCTTC.

This chain joins TRBV4-2 and TRBJ2-5, with D tentatively TRBD2 (6 bases). This CDR3 comprises 18 residues. Germline-derived CDR1 and CDR2 are LGHNA and YNFKEQ. V gave up 0 bases and J gave up 9 bases, with 26 bases separating them. The CDR3 DNA reads TGTGCCAGCAGCCAAGATCCCCTGGGGCGGGGCGGGGATGTGTCCCAGTACTTC. Protein: CASSQDPLGRGGDVSQYF.

The chain couples TRBV20-1 to TRBJ2-5; 7 bases agree with TRBD1. Germline V gives CDR1 DFQATT, CDR2 SNEGSKA (reference sequence). The V and J ends lost 3 bases and 1 base, in that order; junction bases with no gene match: 11. This CDR3 is built from 16 residues. The CDR3 bases are TGCAGTGCTAGGGGCGTGGGGACAGAGATCCAAGAGACCCAGTACTTC. Translating gives CSARGVGTEIQETQYF.

V and J are TRBV7-2 and TRBJ2-1; the match to TRBD2 covers 12 bases. The CDR3 contains 16 residues. Germline CDR1 and CDR2: SGHTA and FQGNSA. V lost 1 base to trimming and J lost 8 bases; unmatched junction nucleotides: 6. The DNA of the CDR3 is TGTGCCAGCAGCTTAGGACTAGCGGGAGTGGGTGATGAGCAGTTCTTC. Its protein product is CASSLGLAGVGDEQFF.

The chain has TRBV19 and TRBJ2-1; TRBD2 matches 9 bases. Germline CDR1 reads LNHDA; CDR2 reads SQIVND (reference sequence). The CDR3 is 15 residues long. Germline trimming cut 5 bases from V and 7 bases from J; bases unmatched to any gene: 9. CDR3 coding DNA: TGTGCCAGTAGTCTTTCCGCGAGCGGGAGGAATGAGCAGTTCTTC. Encoded protein: CASSLSASGRNEQFF.

V gene TRBV14 combines with J gene TRBJ1-4; no clear D gene. V lost 4 bases and J 8 bases, leaving 14 bases between the germline ends. The CDR3 has 14 residues. Germline values: CDR1 SGHDN, CDR2 FVKESK. The CDR3 sequence is CASSPRTSREKLFF. The CDR3 DNA reads as TGTGCCAGCAGCCCCCGGACGAGCAGGGAAAAACTGTTTTTT.

V gene TRBV30 combines with J gene TRBJ2-5; D perhaps matches TRBD1 (6 bases). The V and J ends lost 4 bases and 6 bases respectively, with 15 bases between them. This CDR3 has 13 residues. Germline values: CDR1 GTSNPN, CDR2 SVGIG (reference sequence). In DNA form, the CDR3 reads TGTGCCTGGACTGTGAAGGGGGAAAAGACCCAGTACTTC. Its translation: CAWTVKGEKTQYF.

The chain links TRBV4-1 to TRBJ1-6, with D maybe TRBD1 (5 bases). Germline CDR1 and CDR2: MGHRA and YSYEKL. The CDR3 sequence is 17 residues long. The ends were cut back, 2 bases at V and 4 bases at J, with 15 bases in the middle. CDR3 nucleotide sequence: TGCGCCAGCAGCCAACTATCAGGGCAAGGATATAATTCACCCCTCCACTTT. Protein: CASSQLSGQGYNSPLHF.

This clonotype was counted a single time. V usage is TRBV4-2 and J usage is TRBJ2-2; TRBD1 is a possible D gene (6 bases). With 1 base removed from V and 5 bases from J, the gap between germline ends came to 23 bases. CDR3 length: 19 residues. Germline V CDR1 and CDR2: LGHNA, YNFKEQ. In nucleotides, the CDR3 is TGTGCCAGCAGCCAAGTCTCACCGGTGGGCTCAGGGGTTACCGGGGAGCTGTTTTTT. It specifies CASSQVSPVGSGVTGELFF.

The chain has TRBV6-5 and TRBJ2-5; possible D gene TRBD2, 6 bases. The CDR3 covers 14 residues. V gave up 4 bases and J gave up 7 bases, with 16 bases separating them. CDR1 MNHEY and CDR2 SVGAGI come from the germline V gene. The CDR3 spells CASSLSRDSWTQYF. CDR3 in DNA: TGTGCCAGCAGTTTGAGTCGGGACTCCTGGACCCAGTACTTC.

The chain is built from TRBV2 and TRBJ1-5; 10 positions agree with TRBD1. The length of the CDR3 is 14 residues. The ends lost 10 bases at V and 4 bases at J; junction bases unmatched: 7. CDR1 SNHLY and CDR2 FYNNEI come from the germline V gene. The DNA for the CDR3 is TGTGCCACTCGAGGGACAGGGGTTAATCAGCCCCAGCATTTT. The encoded protein is CATRGTGVNQPQHF. The variable domain in full, with the rest retrieved from reference TRBV2 and TRBJ1-5, is EPEVTQTPSHQVTQMGQEVILRCVPISNHLYFYWYRQILGQKVEFLVSFYNNEISEKSEIFDDQFSVERPDGSNFTLKIRSTKLEDSAMYFCATRGTGVNQPQHFGDGTRLSIL.

The chain joins TRBV5-5 to TRBJ2-7, with D possibly being TRBD1 (5 bases). Trimming left V 0 bases short and J 1 base short, with 5 bases between. Looked up from germline, CDR1 is SGHKS and CDR2 is YYEKEE (reference sequence). The CDR3 consists of 13 residues. The CDR3 coding sequence is TGTGCCAGCAGCTTGGGACAGTCCTACGAGCAGTACGTC. Its protein is CASSLGQSYEQYV.